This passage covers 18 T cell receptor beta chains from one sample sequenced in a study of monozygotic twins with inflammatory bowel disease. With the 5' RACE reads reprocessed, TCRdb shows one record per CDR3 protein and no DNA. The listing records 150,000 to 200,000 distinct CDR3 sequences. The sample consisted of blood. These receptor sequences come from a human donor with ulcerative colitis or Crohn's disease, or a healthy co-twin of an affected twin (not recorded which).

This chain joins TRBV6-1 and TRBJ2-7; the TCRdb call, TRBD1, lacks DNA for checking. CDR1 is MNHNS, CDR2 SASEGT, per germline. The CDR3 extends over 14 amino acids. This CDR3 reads CASSERGRGDEQYF.

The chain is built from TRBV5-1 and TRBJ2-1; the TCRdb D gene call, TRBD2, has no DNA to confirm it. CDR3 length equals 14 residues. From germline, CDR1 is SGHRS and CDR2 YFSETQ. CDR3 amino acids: CASSLGTSYNEQFF.

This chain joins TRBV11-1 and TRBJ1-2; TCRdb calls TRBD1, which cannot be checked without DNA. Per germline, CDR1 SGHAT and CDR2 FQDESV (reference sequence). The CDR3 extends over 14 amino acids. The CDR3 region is CASSPWGRDYGYTF.

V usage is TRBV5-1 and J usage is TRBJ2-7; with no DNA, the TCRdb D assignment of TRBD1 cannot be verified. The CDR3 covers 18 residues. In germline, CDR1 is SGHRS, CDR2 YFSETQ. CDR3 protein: CASSLYGTGGDSAYEQYF.

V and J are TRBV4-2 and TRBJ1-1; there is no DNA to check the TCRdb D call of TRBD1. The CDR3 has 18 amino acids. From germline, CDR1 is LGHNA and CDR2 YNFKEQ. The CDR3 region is CASSLEMDGNPLNTEAFF.

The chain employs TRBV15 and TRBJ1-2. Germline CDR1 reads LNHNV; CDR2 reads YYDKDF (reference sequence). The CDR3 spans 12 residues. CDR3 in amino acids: CATSGANYGYTF.

The CDR3 reads CASSSSDRELRNTEAFF. The chain recombines TRBV7-9 with TRBJ1-1; TCRdb gives TRBD1 as the D gene, but with no DNA this cannot be confirmed. The V gene's germline CDR1 is SEHNR and CDR2 FQNEAQ (reference sequence). This CDR3 is 17 amino acids long.

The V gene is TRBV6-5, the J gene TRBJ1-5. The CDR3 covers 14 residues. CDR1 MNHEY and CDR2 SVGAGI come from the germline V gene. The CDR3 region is CASSSPGRGPPQHF.

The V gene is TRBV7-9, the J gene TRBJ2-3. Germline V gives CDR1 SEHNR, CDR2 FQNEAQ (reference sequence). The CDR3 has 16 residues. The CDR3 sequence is CASSLSGHIHTDTQYF.

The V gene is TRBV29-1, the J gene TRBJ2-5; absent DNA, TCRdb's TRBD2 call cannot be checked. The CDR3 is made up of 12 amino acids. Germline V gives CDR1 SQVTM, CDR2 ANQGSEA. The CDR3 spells CSVDAGRETQYF. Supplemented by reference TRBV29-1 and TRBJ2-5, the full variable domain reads SAVISQKPSRDICQRGTSLTIQCQVDSQVTMMFWYRQQPGQSLTLIATANQGSEATYESGFVIDKFPISRPNLTFSTLTVSNMSPEDSSIYLCSVDAGRETQYFGPGTRLLVL.

CDR3 loop: CASSSLGTSGNEQFF. The chain carries TRBV6-1 and TRBJ2-1; TCRdb reports TRBD2, a call that lacks DNA to check it against. The CDR3 is made up of 15 amino acids. CDR1 is MNHNS, CDR2 SASEGT, per germline.

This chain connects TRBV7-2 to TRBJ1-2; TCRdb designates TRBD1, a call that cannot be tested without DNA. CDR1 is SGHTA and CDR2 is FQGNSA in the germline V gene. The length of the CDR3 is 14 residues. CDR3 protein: CASSLGDSRPGYTF.

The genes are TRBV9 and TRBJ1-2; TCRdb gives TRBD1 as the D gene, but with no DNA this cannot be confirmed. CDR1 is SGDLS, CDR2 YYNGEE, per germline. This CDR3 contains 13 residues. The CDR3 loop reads CASSPPQGYGYTF.

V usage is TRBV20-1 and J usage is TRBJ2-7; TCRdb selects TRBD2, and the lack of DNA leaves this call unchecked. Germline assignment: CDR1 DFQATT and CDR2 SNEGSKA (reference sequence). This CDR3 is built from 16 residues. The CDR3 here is CSARGETRGPIYEQYF.

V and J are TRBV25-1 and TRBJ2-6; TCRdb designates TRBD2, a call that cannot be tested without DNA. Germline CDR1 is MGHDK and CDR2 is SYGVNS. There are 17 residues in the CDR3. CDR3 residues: CASSEVSGGAGANVLTF.

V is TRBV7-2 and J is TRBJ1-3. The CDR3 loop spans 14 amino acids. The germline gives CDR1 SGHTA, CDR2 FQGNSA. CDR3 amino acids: CASSLAVGGNTIYF. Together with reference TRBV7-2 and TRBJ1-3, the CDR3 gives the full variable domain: GAGVSQSPSNKVTEKGKDVELRCDPISGHTALYWYRQSLGQGLEFLIYFQGNSAPDKSGLPSDRFSAERTGGSVSTLTIQRTQQEDSAVYLCASSLAVGGNTIYFGEGSWLTVV.

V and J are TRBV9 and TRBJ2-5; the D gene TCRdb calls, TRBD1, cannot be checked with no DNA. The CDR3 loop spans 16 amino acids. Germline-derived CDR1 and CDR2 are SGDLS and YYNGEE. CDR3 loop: CASSVGVTDRGETQYF.

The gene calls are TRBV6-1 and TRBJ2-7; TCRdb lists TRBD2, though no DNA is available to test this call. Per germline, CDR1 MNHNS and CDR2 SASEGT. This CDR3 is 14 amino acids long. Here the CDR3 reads CASSPSGPTREQYF.